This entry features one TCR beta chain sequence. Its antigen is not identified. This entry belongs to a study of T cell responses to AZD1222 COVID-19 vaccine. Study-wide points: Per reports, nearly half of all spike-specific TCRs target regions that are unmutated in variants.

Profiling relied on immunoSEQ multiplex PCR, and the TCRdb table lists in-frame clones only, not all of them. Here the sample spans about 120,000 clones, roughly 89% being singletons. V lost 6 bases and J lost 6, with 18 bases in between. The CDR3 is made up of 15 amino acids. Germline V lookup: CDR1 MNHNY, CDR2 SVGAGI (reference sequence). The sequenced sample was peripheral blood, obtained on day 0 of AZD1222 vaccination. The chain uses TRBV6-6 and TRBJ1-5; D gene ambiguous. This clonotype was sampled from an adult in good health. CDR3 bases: TGTGCCAGCAGCCCGACAACGGACGTAGGTCAGCCCCAGCATTTT. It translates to CASSPTTDVGQPQHF.